This entry describes one T cell receptor (beta chain). TCRdb re-derived calls from the reads in MiXCR, one entry per CDR3 protein. The table has about 740,000 distinct CDR3 sequences, roughly a third seen once. The data stem from a study of T cell repertoires in cytomegalovirus infection. The CDR3 extends over 15 amino acids. Germline-derived CDR1 and CDR2 are LGHDT and YNNKEL (reference sequence). V lost 1 base and J lost 3, with 13 bases in between. The rearrangement joins TRBV3-1 to TRBJ2-7; D perhaps matches TRBD2 (5 bases). This sequence originates from a human donor in good health (CMV status not recorded). Some clones in this sample may be carry-over from other donors' samples. Sequenced input: PBMCs. The CDR3 DNA follows: TGTGCCAGCAGCCAAGGGCCCAGCGGTTACTACGAGCAGTACTTC. It yields the protein CASSQGPSGYYEQYF.